This passage covers 26 T cell receptor beta chains from one sample sequenced in a study of technical replicates of blood from several donors. Assay: immunoSEQ multiplex PCR; the TCRdb copy retains only in-frame clones and omits some. The data hold some 76,000 clones, with 94% observed a single time. The sequencing input was T cells isolated from PBMCs. The receptors here all came from a human donor in good health.

The chain joins TRBV14 to TRBJ2-7; possible D gene TRBD1, 6 bases. CDR3 size: 15 residues. Per the germline V gene, CDR1 is SGHDN and CDR2 is FVKESK. V lost 2 bases, J lost 2 bases, and 13 bases lay in between. The chain's CDR3 is CASSQYTGTAYEQYF. The CDR3, as DNA: TGTGCCAGCAGCCAATACACAGGGACGGCCTACGAGCAGTACTTC.

This chain connects TRBV15 to TRBJ2-7, with a tentative D call TRBD2 (6 bases). The CDR3 consists of 17 residues. V dropped 2 bases and J dropped 5 bases, with 22 bases sitting between them. The germline gives CDR1 LNHNV, CDR2 YYDKDF (reference sequence). CDR3 amino acids: CATSRPAWGEISHEQYF. For the CDR3, the DNA is TGTGCCACCAGCAGACCCGCCTGGGGGGAAATCAGCCACGAGCAGTACTTC.

The chain is built from TRBV7-2 and TRBJ2-7; no reliable D call. The CDR3 runs 12 residues. The V and J ends lost 5 bases and 5 bases respectively, with 10 bases between them. Germline assignment: CDR1 SGHTA and CDR2 FQGNSA. Written as DNA, the CDR3 is TGTGCCAGCAGCCTAGACTCTAACGAGCAGTACTTC. It is translated as CASSLDSNEQYF.

V is TRBV9 and J is TRBJ2-7; 11 bases line up with TRBD2. Germline trimming cut 0 bases from V and 1 base from J; bases unmatched to any gene: 0. The CDR3 extends over 15 amino acids. The germline gives CDR1 SGDLS, CDR2 YYNGEE. CDR3: CASSVGLAGSYEQYF. CDR3 DNA sequence: TGTGCCAGCAGCGTAGGACTAGCGGGGTCCTACGAGCAGTACTTC.

J is TRBJ2-1 and V is TRBV19, with 9 bases lining up with TRBD1. Germline loops: CDR1 LNHDA, CDR2 SQIVND (reference sequence). The V segment lost 2 bases and the J segment 8 bases; nucleotides outside the gene matches: 10. The CDR3 consists of 16 residues. In DNA, the CDR3 is TGTGCCAGTAGTATAATACCGGGACAGGGTAGCGATGAGCAGTTCTTC. Protein product: CASSIIPGQGSDEQFF. The full variable domain, completed using reference TRBV19 and TRBJ2-1, is DGGITQSPKYLFRKEGQNVTLSCEQNLNHDAMYWYRQDPGQGLRLIYYSQIVNDFQKGDIAEGYSVSREKKESFPLTVTSAQKNPTAFYLCASSIIPGQGSDEQFFGPGTRLTVL.

The chain uses TRBV29-1 and TRBJ2-5; a possible D gene is TRBD2 (5 bases). Trimming shortened V by 5 bases and J by 5 bases, and 6 bases separated the two germline ends. The length of the CDR3 is 10 residues. Germline CDR1 and CDR2: SQVTM and ANQGSEA. The CDR3 DNA is TGCAGCGTTCAGCGGGAGACCCAGTACTTC. Its translation is CSVQRETQYF.

This chain connects TRBV18 to TRBJ1-5; D unresolved. V dropped 2 bases and J dropped 4 bases, with 9 bases sitting between them. Germline CDR1 reads KGHSH; CDR2 reads LQKENI. The CDR3 spans 14 residues. The CDR3 nucleotides are TGTGCCAGCTCACCAGAGACACGGAATCAGCCCCAGCATTTT. It codes for CASSPETRNQPQHF.

The chain joins TRBV11-3 to TRBJ2-7, with TRBD2 identical over 8 bases. The V segment lost 1 base and the J segment 2 bases; nucleotides outside the gene matches: 1. The CDR3 is made up of 14 amino acids. Germline CDR1 reads SGHNT; CDR2 reads YENEEA. The CDR3 nucleotides read TGTGCCAGCAGCTTAGCGGGAGGGCCCTACGAGCAGTACTTC. Translated: CASSLAGGPYEQYF.

The chain uses TRBV5-1 and TRBJ2-5; a weak D match, TRBD1 (5 bases). Trimming took 1 base from V and 2 from J, leaving 12 bases between them. The CDR3 totals 15 residues. Germline assignment: CDR1 SGHRS and CDR2 YFSETQ. The CDR3 loop is CASSLRGNGQETQYF. CDR3 nucleotide sequence: TGCGCCAGCAGCTTGAGGGGTAATGGGCAAGAGACCCAGTACTTC.

This clone was detected only a few times. This chain uses TRBV7-2 with TRBJ1-1, with TRBD1 identical over 7 bases. V lost 8 bases and J lost 1; bases outside the gene matches: 4. CDR1 and CDR2 (germline): SGHTA, FQGNSA. There are 13 residues in the CDR3. CDR3 loop: CASGGQPNTEAFF. CDR3 in DNA: TGTGCCAGCGGGGGACAGCCGAACACTGAAGCTTTCTTT. Full variable domain (remainder filled in from reference TRBV7-2 and TRBJ1-1): GAGVSQSPSNKVTEKGKDVELRCDPISGHTALYWYRQSLGQGLEFLIYFQGNSAPDKSGLPSDRFSAERTGGSVSTLTIQRTQQEDSAVYLCASGGQPNTEAFFGQGTRLTVV.

This clone was found once. The genes are TRBV18 and TRBJ2-1; tentatively, D is TRBD2 (5 bases). CDR1 and CDR2 (germline): KGHSH, LQKENI. This CDR3 comprises 15 residues. V lost 6 bases to trimming and J lost 2 bases, with 14 bases between them. The CDR3 loop is CASSAGGQPYNEQFF. CDR3 DNA: TGTGCCAGCTCCGCGGGTGGCCAACCCTACAATGAGCAGTTCTTC. Based on the CDR3 plus reference TRBV18 and TRBJ2-1, the full variable domain is NAGVMQNPRHLVRRRGQEARLRCSPMKGHSHVYWYRQLPEEGLKFMVYLQKENIIDESGMPKERFSAEFPKEGPSILRIQQVVRGDSAAYFCASSAGGQPYNEQFFGPGTRLTVL.

The chain combines TRBV6-4 with TRBJ1-1; 7 positions agree with TRBD1. This CDR3 contains 12 residues. CDR1 is MRHNA, CDR2 SNTAGT, per germline. The V and J ends lost 6 bases and 7 bases, in that order; junction bases with no gene match: 5. Here the CDR3 reads CASSPGGLEAFF. The CDR3 region has the DNA TGTGCCAGCAGCCCAGGGGGACTTGAAGCTTTCTTT.

This clone has only one observation. V and J are TRBV28 and TRBJ2-1; 8 positions agree with TRBD2. Germline V gene lookup returns CDR1 MDHEN and CDR2 SYDVKM. The V segment lost 3 bases and the J segment 4 bases; nucleotides outside the gene matches: 2. The CDR3 is made up of 14 amino acids. The CDR3 region is CASSFTSGYNEQFF. The CDR3 nucleotides are TGTGCCAGCAGTTTCACTAGCGGTTACAATGAGCAGTTCTTC.

This rearrangement joins TRBV10-2 to TRBJ1-2; weak D call: TRBD1 (6 bases). V was pared by 5 bases and J by 2 bases, with 6 bases between. The V gene's germline CDR1 is WSHSY and CDR2 SAAADI. This CDR3 is built from 12 residues. CDR3 protein: CASSQGNYGYTF. The CDR3 nucleotides are TGCGCCAGCAGTCAGGGGAACTATGGCTACACCTTC.

The CDR3 loop is CSVRGTSMEQYF. CDR3 coding DNA: TGCAGCGTTCGGGGGACCAGCATGGAGCAGTACTTC. The gene calls are TRBV29-1 and TRBJ2-7; the D gene is possibly TRBD2 (6 bases). Germline V gene sequence: CDR1 SQVTM, CDR2 ANQGSEA. The ends were cut back, 5 bases at V and 7 bases at J, with 15 bases in the middle. This CDR3 has 12 amino acids.

The chain joins TRBV7-6 to TRBJ1-3, with 7 bases matching TRBD1. The CDR3 loop spans 16 amino acids. CDR1 is SGHVS, CDR2 FNYEAQ, per germline. Trimming took 5 bases from V and 4 from J; bases not matched to a gene: 11. The CDR3 loop reads CASSGYRGYDGNTIYF. DNA for the CDR3: TGTGCCAGCAGCGGATACAGGGGATACGACGGAAACACCATATATTTT.

This clone has just one count. The chain combines TRBV10-2 with TRBJ1-1; 9 nucleotides agree with TRBD1. Looked up from germline, CDR1 is WSHSY and CDR2 is SAAADI. This CDR3 spans 15 amino acids. After removal of 7 bases from V and 5 bases from J, the junction contained 11 bases not matched to a gene. DNA for the CDR3: TGCGCCAGCACTGATACCCCGGGACAGGGAACTGAAGCTTTCTTT. The encoded protein is CASTDTPGQGTEAFF.

This clone has only a few counts. CDR3 bases: TGTGCCAGCAGCTTAGATCAGGTCATGAACACTGAAGCTTTCTTT. This codes for CASSLDQVMNTEAFF. V usage is TRBV11-3 and J usage is TRBJ1-1; D is unclear. The CDR3 length is 15 residues. Per germline, CDR1 SGHNT and CDR2 YENEEA. Trimming took off 0 bases at V and 0 bases at J, with 8 bases between the two ends.

The rearrangement links TRBV14 to TRBJ2-5; possibly TRBD2 for D (6 bases). The CDR3 is made up of 15 amino acids. The germline V gene encodes CDR1 SGHDN and CDR2 FVKESK. Trimming removed 0 bases from V and 5 bases from J, with 13 bases in between. In DNA, the CDR3 is TGTGCCAGCAGCCAAGAACCGGCCCGGGGGGAGACCCAGTACTTC. It yields the protein CASSQEPARGETQYF.

The rearrangement joins TRBV5-6 to TRBJ2-4; D gene uncertain. This CDR3 is built from 14 residues. CDR1 is SGHDT and CDR2 is YYEEEE in the germline V gene. V was cut by 5 bases and J by 3 bases, with 12 bases left in between. The CDR3 region is CASRLYRGKNIQYF. The CDR3 region has the DNA TGTGCCAGCAGACTTTATAGAGGCAAAAACATTCAGTACTTC.

The chain has TRBV7-9 and TRBJ2-1; the D is unclear. V was shortened by 5 bases and J by 8 bases, with 16 bases between the two germline ends. The germline V gene encodes CDR1 SEHNR and CDR2 FQNEAQ (reference sequence). The CDR3 loop spans 14 amino acids. DNA for the CDR3: TGTGCCAGCAGCGGCAGGCCCGTTTTCGATGAGCAGTTCTTC. Translation gives CASSGRPVFDEQFF.

J is TRBJ1-2 and V is TRBV11-1, with D maybe TRBD1 (6 bases). Looked up from germline, CDR1 is SGHAT and CDR2 is FQDESV (reference sequence). Trimming shortened V by 4 bases and J by 3 bases, and 12 bases separated the two germline ends. The CDR3 consists of 14 residues. The DNA for the CDR3 is TGTGCCAGCAGCTATAGGGACACGGACTATGGCTACACCTTC. Its protein is CASSYRDTDYGYTF.

CDR3: CASGTGGSYNEQFF. The DNA for the CDR3 is TGTGCCAGCGGGACAGGGGGCTCCTACAATGAGCAGTTCTTC. The chain uses TRBV9 and TRBJ2-1; 11 bases are shared with TRBD1. Germline assignment: CDR1 SGDLS and CDR2 YYNGEE. Trimming took 7 bases from V and 0 from J; bases not matched to a gene: 0. The CDR3 sequence is 14 residues long.

This clone was detected a few times. The rearrangement joins TRBV11-3 to TRBJ2-3; 7 nucleotides agree with TRBD2. V shed 0 bases and J 9 bases; nucleotides not matched to a gene: 3. Germline V gene lookup returns CDR1 SGHNT and CDR2 YENEEA. This CDR3 is built from 13 residues. The CDR3 loop is CASSLEAGSTQYF. CDR3 DNA sequence: TGTGCCAGCAGCTTAGAAGCGGGATCAACGCAGTATTTT.

The V gene is TRBV9, the J gene TRBJ1-2; TRBD1 is a possible D gene (6 bases). Trimming pared 3 bases from V and 4 bases from J, leaving 10 bases between. The CDR3 is 13 amino acids. Germline V CDR1 and CDR2: SGDLS, YYNGEE. The CDR3 nucleotides are TGTGCCAGCAGCGCTGGGACAAGCTATGGCTACACCTTC. This sequence encodes CASSAGTSYGYTF.

The chain carries TRBV4-1 and TRBJ1-1; D might be TRBD1 (5 bases). Germline CDR1 MGHRA, CDR2 YSYEKL. This CDR3 has 14 amino acids. V was clipped by 2 bases and J by 1 base, with 8 bases between them. The CDR3 DNA reads as TGCGCCAGCAGCCAAATAGGGGCGAACACTGAAGCTTTCTTT. Translation gives CASSQIGANTEAFF.